Listed here are 10 T cell receptor beta chains from one sample, sequenced in a study of CD8 T cells in Susac syndrome. The authors reverse transcribed roughly 0.5 to 1 ug RNA with random hexamers. TCRdb recomputed calls from the immunoSEQ multiplex PCR reads with MiXCR, one row per CDR3 protein. The repertoire consists of over 100,000 distinct CDR3 sequences, with roughly 91% occurring once and the leading ten covering over 0.12%. Sequenced sample: CD4+ T cells from PBMCs. The receptors come from a human donor in good health.

V usage is TRBV7-2 and J usage is TRBJ2-7; D remains unclear. The CDR3 consists of 11 residues. Between the trimmed V and J ends, which lost 7 bases and 7 bases, there was a span of 11 bases. Germline V gene data show CDR1 as SGHTA and CDR2 as FQGNSA. CDR3 coding DNA: TGTGCCAGCACCGCCTTTGAGGAGCAGTACTTC. It translates to CASTAFEEQYF.

This chain connects TRBV18 to TRBJ2-1, with 9 bases that match TRBD2. J gave up 9 bases and V 11 bases, and 11 bases lay outside the gene matches. The CDR3 spans 13 residues. The germline CDR1 and CDR2 sequences are KGHSH and LQKENI. The CDR3 sequence is CAGLAGVVGEQFF. CDR3 sequence (DNA): TGTGCCGGATTAGCGGGAGTAGTGGGTGAGCAGTTCTTC.

The chain combines TRBV7-9 with TRBJ1-1; no clear D. The CDR3 is made up of 14 amino acids. Trimming took 2 bases from V and 5 from J, leaving 12 bases between them. Germline assignment: CDR1 SEHNR and CDR2 FQNEAQ (reference sequence). The CDR3 loop is CASSLPGHGTEAFF. DNA for the CDR3: TGTGCCAGCAGCTTACCTGGGCATGGGACTGAAGCTTTCTTT.

This chain connects TRBV5-6 to TRBJ2-2, with D uncertain. Trimming left V 8 bases short and J 0 bases short, with 5 bases between. Per the germline V gene, CDR1 is SGHDT and CDR2 is YYEEEE. This CDR3 region has 12 residues. CDR3 DNA sequence: TGTGCCAGTCGCACGAACACCGGGGAGCTGTTTTTT. This codes for CASRTNTGELFF.

For the CDR3, the DNA is TGTGCCAGCAGTTTCGGAACCTGGGGACAGGTCCCTGGGGCCAACGTCCTGACTTTC. Its translation: CASSFGTWGQVPGANVLTF. The rearrangement joins TRBV12-3 or TRBV12-4 to TRBJ2-6, with 8 bases matching TRBD1. The CDR3 has 19 residues. The ends lost 3 bases at V and 2 bases at J; junction bases unmatched: 12.

The rearrangement uses TRBV10-3 and TRBJ1-1, with 9 bases identical to TRBD1. The V gene's germline CDR1 is ENHRY and CDR2 SYGVKD. After removal of 9 bases from V and 10 bases from J, the junction contained 6 bases not matched to a gene. The CDR3 extends over 11 amino acids. In nucleotides, the CDR3 is TGTGCCATTGAAGGACAGGGGATAGCTTTCTTT. As protein: CAIEGQGIAFF.

The chain combines TRBV20-1 with TRBJ2-3; 10 bases are a match to TRBD2. This CDR3 has 15 residues. The germline gives CDR1 DFQATT, CDR2 SNEGSKA (reference sequence). After removal of 5 bases from V and 5 bases from J, the junction contained 10 bases not matched to a gene. The DNA of the CDR3 is TGCAGTGCTTCGGGACTAGCGCACGTTCAAGATACGCAGTATTTT. Amino acid sequence: CSASGLAHVQDTQYF.

This chain connects TRBV7-2 to TRBJ2-7; D gene uncertain. Germline V CDR1 and CDR2: SGHTA, FQGNSA. V gave up 5 bases and J gave up 4 bases, with 12 bases separating them. This CDR3 contains 13 residues. Written as DNA, the CDR3 is TGTGCCAGCAGCCGGAGATCGGAGTACGAGCAGTACTTC. Amino acids: CASSRRSEYEQYF.

V and J are TRBV3-1 and TRBJ2-2, with D maybe TRBD2 (6 bases). CDR3 size: 15 residues. Trimming took 3 bases from V and 7 from J, leaving 15 bases between them. In germline, CDR1 is LGHDT, CDR2 YNNKEL (reference sequence). The CDR3 reads CASSQLGGKHGELFF. CDR3 DNA sequence: TGTGCCAGCAGCCAGTTAGGAGGGAAACACGGGGAGCTGTTTTTT.

The V and J genes are TRBV12-3 or TRBV12-4 and TRBJ2-5; D remains unclear. Trimming removed 3 bases from V and 3 bases from J, with 11 bases in between. CDR3 size: 14 residues. CDR3 sequence (DNA): TGTGCCAGCAGTTTGGGTACCCTAGAAGAGACCCAGTACTTC. This encodes CASSLGTLEETQYF.